Given below is one TCR beta chain in context. As yet, its antigen is unknown. This may stem from a read error, because a much larger clone lies one nucleotide away. This sample was included in a study of T cells in Graves' hyperthyroidism and ophthalmopathy. Points from the study as a whole: Blood shared most expanded thyroid clonotypes above 0.001.

The CDR3 regions of TCR beta were amplified from RNA transcripts. The TCR CDR3 first-round RT-PCR relied on the HTBI primer set. TCRdb re-derived calls from the multiplex PCR reads in MiXCR, one entry per CDR3 protein. Of 300,000 to 400,000 distinct CDR3 sequences in the sample, about 20% are singletons; the top ten hold around 47%. Germline loops: CDR1 LNHDA, CDR2 SQIVND (reference sequence). This CDR3 is built from 14 residues. The clonotype was recovered from a woman aged 45-65 years with Graves' hyperthyroidism. The chain couples TRBV19 to TRBJ1-1; tentative D call: TRBD1 (5 bases). The material sequenced was blood. DNA for the CDR3: TGTGCCACCCTCCCCCCTAGGGGAGTAACTGGAGCTTTCTTT. It specifies CATLPPRGVTGAFF.